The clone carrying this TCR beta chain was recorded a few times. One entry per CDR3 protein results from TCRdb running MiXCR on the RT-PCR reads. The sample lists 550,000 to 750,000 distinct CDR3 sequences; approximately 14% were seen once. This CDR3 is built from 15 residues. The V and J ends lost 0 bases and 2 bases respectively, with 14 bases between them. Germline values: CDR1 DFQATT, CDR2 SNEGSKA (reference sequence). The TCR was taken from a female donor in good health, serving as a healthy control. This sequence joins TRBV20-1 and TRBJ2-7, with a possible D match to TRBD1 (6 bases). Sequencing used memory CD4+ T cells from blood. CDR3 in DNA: TGCAGTGCTAGAGATCCACAGGGTATCGCCTACGAGCAGTACTTC. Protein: CSARDPQGIAYEQYF.